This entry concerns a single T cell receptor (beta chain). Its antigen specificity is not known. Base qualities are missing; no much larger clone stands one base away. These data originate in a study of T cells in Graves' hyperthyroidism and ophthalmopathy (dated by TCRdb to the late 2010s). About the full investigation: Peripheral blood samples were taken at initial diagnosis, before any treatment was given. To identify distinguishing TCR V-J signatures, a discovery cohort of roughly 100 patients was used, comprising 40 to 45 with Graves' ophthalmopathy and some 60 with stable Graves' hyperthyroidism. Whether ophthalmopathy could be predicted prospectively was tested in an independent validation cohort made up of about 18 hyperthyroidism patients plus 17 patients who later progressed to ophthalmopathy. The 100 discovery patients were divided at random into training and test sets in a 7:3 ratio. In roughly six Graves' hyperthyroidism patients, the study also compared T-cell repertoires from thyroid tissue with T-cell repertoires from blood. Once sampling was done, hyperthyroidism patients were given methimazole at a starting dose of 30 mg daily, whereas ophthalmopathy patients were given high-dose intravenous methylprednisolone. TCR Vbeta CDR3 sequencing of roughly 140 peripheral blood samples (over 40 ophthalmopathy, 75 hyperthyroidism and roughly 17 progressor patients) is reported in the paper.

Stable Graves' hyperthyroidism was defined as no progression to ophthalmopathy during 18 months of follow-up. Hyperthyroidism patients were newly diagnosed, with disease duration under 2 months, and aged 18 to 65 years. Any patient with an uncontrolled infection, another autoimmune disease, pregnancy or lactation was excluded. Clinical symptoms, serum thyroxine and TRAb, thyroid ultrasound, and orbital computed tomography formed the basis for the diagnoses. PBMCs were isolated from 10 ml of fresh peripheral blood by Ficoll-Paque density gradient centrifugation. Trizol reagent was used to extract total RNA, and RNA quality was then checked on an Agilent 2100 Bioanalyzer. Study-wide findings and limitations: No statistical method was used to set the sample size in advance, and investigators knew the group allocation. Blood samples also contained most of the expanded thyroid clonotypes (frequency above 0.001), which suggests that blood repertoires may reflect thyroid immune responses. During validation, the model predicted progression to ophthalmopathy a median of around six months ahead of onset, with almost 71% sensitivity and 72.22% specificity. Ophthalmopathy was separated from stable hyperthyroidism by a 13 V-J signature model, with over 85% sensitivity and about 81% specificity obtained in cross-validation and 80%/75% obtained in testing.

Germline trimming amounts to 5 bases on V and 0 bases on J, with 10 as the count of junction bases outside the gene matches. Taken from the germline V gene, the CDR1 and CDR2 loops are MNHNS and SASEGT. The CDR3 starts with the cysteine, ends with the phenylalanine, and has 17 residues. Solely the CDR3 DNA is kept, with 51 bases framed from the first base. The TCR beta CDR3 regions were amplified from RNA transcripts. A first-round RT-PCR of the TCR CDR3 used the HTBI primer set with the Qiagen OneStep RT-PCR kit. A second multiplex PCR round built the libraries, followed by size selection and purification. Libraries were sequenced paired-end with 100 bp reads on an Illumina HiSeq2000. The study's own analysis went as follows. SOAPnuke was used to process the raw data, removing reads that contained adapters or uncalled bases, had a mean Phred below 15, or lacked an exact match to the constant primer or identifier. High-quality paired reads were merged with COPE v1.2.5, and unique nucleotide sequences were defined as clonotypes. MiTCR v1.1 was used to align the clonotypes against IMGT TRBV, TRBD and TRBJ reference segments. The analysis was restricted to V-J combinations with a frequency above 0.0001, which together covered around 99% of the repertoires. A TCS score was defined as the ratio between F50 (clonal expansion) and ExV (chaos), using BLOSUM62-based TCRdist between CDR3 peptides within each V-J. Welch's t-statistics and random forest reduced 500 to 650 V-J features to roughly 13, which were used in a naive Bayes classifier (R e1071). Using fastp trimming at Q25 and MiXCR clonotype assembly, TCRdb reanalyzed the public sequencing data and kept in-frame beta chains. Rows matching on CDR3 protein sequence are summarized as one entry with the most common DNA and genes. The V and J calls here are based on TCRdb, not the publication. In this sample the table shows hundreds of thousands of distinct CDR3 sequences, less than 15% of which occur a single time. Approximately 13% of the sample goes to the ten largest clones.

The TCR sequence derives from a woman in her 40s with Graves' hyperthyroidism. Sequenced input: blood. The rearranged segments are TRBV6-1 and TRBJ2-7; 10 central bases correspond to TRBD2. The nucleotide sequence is TGTGCCAGCAGTCCGACTAGCGGGTATTCTAGCTCCTACGAGCAGTACTTC. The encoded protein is CASSPTSGYSSSYEQYF.